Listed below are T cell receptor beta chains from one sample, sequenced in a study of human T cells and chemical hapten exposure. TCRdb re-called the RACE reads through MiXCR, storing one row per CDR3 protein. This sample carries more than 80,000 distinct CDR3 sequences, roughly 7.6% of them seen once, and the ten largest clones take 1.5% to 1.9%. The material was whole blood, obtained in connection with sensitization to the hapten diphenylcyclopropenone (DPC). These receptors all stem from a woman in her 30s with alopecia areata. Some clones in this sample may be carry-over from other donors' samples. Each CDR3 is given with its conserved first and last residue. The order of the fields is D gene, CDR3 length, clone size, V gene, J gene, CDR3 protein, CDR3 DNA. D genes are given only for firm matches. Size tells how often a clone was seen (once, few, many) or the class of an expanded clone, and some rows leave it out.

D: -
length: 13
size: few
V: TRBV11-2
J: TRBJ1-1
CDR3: CASSLAQGPEAFF
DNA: TGTGCCAGCAGCTTAGCTCAGGGTCCTGAAGCTTTCTTT

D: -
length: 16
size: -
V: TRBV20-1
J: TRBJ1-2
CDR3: CSAPSSLTQGNYGYTF
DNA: TGCAGTGCTCCCTCCTCCCTCACACAGGGAAACTATGGCTACACCTTC

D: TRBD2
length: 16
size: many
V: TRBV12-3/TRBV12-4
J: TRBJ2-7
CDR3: CASSDYGLAGSYEQYF
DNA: TGTGCCAGCAGCGATTATGGACTAGCGGGGAGCTACGAGCAGTACTTC

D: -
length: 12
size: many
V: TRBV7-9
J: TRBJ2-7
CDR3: CASSLTDYEQYF
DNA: TGTGCCAGCAGCTTAACAGACTACGAGCAGTACTTC

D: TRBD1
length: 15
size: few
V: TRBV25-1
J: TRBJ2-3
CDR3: CASSESQGAHNTQYF
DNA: TGTGCCAGCAGTGAATCCCAGGGGGCGCATAATACGCAGTATTTT

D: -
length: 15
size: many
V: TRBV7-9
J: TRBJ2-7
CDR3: CASSMMTTIPSGQYF
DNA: TGTGCCAGCAGCATGATGACTACGATTCCGTCGGGGCAGTACTTC

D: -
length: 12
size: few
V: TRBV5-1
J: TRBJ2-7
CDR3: CASSADSYEQYF
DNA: TGCGCCAGCAGCGCGGACAGCTACGAGCAGTACTTC

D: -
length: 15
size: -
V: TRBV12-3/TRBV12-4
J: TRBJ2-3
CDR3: CASSSRETSTDTQYF
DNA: TGTGCCAGCAGCTCTAGGGAAACTAGCACAGATACGCAGTATTTT

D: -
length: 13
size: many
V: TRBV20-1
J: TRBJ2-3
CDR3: CSAKWAGLDTQYF
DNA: TGCAGTGCAAAGTGGGCAGGGCTGGATACGCAGTATTTT

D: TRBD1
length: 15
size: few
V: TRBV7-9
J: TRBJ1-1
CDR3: CASSLVWDRGTEAFF
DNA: TGTGCCAGCAGCTTAGTTTGGGACAGGGGAACTGAAGCTTTCTTT

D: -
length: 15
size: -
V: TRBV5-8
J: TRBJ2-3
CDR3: CASSGTARVADTQYF
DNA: TGTGCCAGCAGTGGGACGGCTAGAGTAGCAGATACGCAGTATTTT

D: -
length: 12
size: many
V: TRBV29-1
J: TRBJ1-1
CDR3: CSVTMGRTEAFF
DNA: TGCAGCGTGACCATGGGGAGGACTGAAGCTTTCTTT

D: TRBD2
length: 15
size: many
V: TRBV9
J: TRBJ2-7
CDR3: CASSPSGRPGHEQYF
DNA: TGTGCCAGCAGCCCTAGCGGGCGACCGGGGCACGAGCAGTACTTC

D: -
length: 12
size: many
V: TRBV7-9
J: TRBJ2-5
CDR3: CASLSGQETQYF
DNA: TGTGCCAGCTTGTCAGGCCAAGAGACCCAGTACTTC

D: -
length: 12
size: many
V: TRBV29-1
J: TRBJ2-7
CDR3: CSVGRTTYEQYF
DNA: TGCAGCGTTGGACGGACCACCTACGAGCAGTACTTC

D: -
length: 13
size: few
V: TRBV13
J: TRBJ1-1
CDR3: CASISGQNTEAFF
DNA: TGTGCCAGCATCTCCGGACAGAACACTGAAGCTTTCTTT

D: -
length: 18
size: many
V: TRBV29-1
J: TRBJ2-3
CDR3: CSVEGFEMSGVFTDTQYF
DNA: TGCAGCGTTGAAGGTTTTGAGATGTCAGGTGTTTTCACAGATACGCAGTATTTT

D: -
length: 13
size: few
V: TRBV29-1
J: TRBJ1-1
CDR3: CSVGADRHTEAFF
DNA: TGCAGCGTTGGTGCGGACAGACACACTGAAGCTTTCTTT

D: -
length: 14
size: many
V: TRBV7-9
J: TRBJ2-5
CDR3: CASSSYGSQETQYF
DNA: TGTGCCAGCAGCTCATACGGGTCCCAAGAGACCCAGTACTTC

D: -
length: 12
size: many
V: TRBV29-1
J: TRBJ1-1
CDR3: CSAAQGYTEAFF
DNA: TGCAGCGCAGCACAGGGCTACACTGAAGCTTTCTTT

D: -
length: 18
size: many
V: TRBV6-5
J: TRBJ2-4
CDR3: CASSPPNVRFQAKNIQYF
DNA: TGTGCCAGCAGTCCACCTAATGTTCGATTTCAAGCCAAAAACATTCAGTACTTC

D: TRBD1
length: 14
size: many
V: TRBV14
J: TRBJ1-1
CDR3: CASSQQGAGTEAFF
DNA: TGTGCCAGCAGCCAACAGGGGGCCGGGACTGAAGCTTTCTTT

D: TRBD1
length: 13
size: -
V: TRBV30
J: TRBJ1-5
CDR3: CAWARGPNQPQHF
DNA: TGTGCCTGGGCCAGGGGGCCCAATCAGCCCCAGCATTTT

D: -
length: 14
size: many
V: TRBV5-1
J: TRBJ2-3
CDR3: CASTGGAWGDTQYF
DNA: TGCGCCAGCACTGGGGGCGCATGGGGAGATACGCAGTATTTT

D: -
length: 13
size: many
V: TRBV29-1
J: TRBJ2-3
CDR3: CSTPADNTDTQYF
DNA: TGCAGCACCCCGGCGGACAACACAGATACGCAGTATTTT

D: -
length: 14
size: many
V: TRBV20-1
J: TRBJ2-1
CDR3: CSASASGFYNEQFF
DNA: TGCAGTGCTAGCGCCAGCGGGTTCTACAATGAGCAGTTCTTC

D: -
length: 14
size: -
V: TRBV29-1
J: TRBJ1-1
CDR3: CSAEGSQGFVEAFF
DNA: TGCAGCGCCGAAGGCAGTCAGGGTTTCGTTGAAGCTTTCTTT

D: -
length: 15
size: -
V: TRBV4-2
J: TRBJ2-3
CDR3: CASSQVRGETDTQYF
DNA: TGTGCCAGCAGCCAAGTTAGAGGGGAGACAGATACGCAGTATTTT

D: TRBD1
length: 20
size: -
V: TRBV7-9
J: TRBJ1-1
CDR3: CASSQRLYRQGHYWNTEAFF
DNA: TGTGCCAGCAGCCAGCGACTATATCGACAGGGTCACTATTGGAACACTGAAGCTTTCTTT

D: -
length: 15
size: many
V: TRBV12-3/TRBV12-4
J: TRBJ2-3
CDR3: CASTVLWPGADTQYF
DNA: TGTGCCAGCACCGTGTTATGGCCTGGGGCAGATACGCAGTATTTT

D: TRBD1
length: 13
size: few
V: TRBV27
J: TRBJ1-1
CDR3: CASRPDRVGKAFF
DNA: TGTGCCAGCAGACCCGACAGGGTTGGAAAAGCTTTCTTT

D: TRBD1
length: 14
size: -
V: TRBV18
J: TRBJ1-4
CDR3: CASSVQGASAQLFF
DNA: TGTGCCAGCTCAGTACAGGGGGCTTCGGCCCAACTGTTTTTT

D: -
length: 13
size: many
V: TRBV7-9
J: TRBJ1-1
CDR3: CASSFTMNTEAFF
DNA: TGTGCCAGCAGCTTTACCATGAACACTGAAGCTTTCTTT

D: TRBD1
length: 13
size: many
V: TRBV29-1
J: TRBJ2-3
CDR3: CSVGTGGTDTQYF
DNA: TGCAGCGTTGGGACAGGGGGCACCGATACGCAGTATTTT

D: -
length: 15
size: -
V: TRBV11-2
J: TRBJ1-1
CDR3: CASSPRQIGDTEAFF
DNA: TGTGCCAGCAGCCCAAGGCAGATTGGAGACACTGAAGCTTTCTTT

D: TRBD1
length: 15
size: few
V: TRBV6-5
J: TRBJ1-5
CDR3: CASRRTGGGNQPQHF
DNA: TGTGCCAGCAGGAGGACAGGGGGTGGGAATCAGCCCCAGCATTTT

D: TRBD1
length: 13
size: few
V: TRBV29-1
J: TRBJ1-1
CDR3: CSARQGLNTEAFF
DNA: TGCAGCGCCCGACAGGGACTAAACACTGAAGCTTTCTTT

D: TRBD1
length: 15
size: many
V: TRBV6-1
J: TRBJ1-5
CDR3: CASSPTGVGNQPQHF
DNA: TGTGCCAGCAGTCCCACAGGGGTGGGCAATCAGCCCCAGCATTTT

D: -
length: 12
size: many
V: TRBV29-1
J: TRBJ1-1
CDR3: CSVISGNTEAFF
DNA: TGCAGCGTGATTTCAGGAAACACTGAAGCTTTCTTT

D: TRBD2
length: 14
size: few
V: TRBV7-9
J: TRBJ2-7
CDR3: CASSPGTRIYEQYF
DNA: TGTGCCAGCAGCCCAGGGACTAGAATCTACGAGCAGTACTTC

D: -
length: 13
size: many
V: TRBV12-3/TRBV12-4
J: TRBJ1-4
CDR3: CASSFSANEKLFF
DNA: TGTGCCAGCAGTTTCTCGGCTAATGAAAAACTGTTTTTT

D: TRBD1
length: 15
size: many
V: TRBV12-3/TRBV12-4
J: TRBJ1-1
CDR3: CASSSPTGMGTEAFF
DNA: TGTGCCAGCAGTAGCCCGACAGGGATGGGCACTGAAGCTTTCTTT

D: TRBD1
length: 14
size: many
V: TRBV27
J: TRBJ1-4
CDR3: CASSSGQGKEKLFF
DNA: TGTGCCAGCAGTTCGGGACAGGGAAAAGAAAAACTGTTTTTT

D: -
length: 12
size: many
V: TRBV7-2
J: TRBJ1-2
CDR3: CASSLGVYGYTF
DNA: TGTGCCAGCAGCTTGGGGGTCTATGGCTACACCTTC

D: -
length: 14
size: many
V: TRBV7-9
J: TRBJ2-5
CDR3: CASSSPINFVTQYF
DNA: TGTGCCAGCAGCTCCCCCATCAATTTCGTGACCCAGTACTTC

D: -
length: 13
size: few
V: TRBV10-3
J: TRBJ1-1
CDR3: CAISEGGGTEAFF
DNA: TGTGCCATCAGTGAAGGTGGGGGCACTGAAGCTTTCTTT

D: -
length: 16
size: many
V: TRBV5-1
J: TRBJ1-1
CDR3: CASSPISTGAGTEAFF
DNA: TGCGCCAGCAGCCCAATCAGTACGGGGGCGGGCACTGAAGCTTTCTTT

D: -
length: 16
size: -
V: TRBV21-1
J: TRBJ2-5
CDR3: CASSKYSSGGQETQYF
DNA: TGTGCCAGCAGCAAATATTCTAGCGGGGGACAAGAGACCCAGTACTTC

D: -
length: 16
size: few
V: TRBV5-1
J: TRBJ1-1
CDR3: CASSPTPGVGNTEAFF
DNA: TGCGCCAGCAGCCCGACCCCAGGGGTTGGGAACACTGAAGCTTTCTTT

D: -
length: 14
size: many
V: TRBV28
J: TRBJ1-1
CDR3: CASSVLTVNTEAFF
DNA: TGTGCCAGCAGTGTGTTGACGGTAAACACTGAAGCTTTCTTT

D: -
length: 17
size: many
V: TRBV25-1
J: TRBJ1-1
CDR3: CASSEYSNGGLGGEAFF
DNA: TGTGCCAGCAGTGAATATTCGAACGGGGGTCTGGGAGGTGAAGCTTTCTTT